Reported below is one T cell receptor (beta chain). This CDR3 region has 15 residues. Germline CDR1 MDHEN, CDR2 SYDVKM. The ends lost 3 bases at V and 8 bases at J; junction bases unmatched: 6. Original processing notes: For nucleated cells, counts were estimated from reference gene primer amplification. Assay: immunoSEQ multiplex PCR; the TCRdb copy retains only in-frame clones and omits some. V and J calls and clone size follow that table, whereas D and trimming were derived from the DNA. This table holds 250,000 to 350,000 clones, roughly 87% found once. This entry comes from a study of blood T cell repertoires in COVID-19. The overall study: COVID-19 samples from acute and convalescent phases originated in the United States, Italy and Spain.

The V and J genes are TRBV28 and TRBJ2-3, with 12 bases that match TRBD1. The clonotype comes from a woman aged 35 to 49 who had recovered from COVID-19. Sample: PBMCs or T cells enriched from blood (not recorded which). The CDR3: CASSFPGQGASTQYF. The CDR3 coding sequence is TGTGCCAGCAGTTTCCCGGGACAGGGGGCCTCTACGCAGTATTTT.